This TCR beta chain derives from a study of blood T cell repertoires in COVID-19 (dated by TCRdb to about 2020). Notes on the research overall: Samples from collaborators originated in the United States, Italy and Spain and spanned both the acute and convalescent phases of COVID-19. The dataset comprised deeply sampled blood TCRbeta repertoires from subjects exposed to, actively infected with, or recovered from COVID-19. The repertoires were released in a freely available public database intended as a resource for research on the immune response to SARS-CoV-2. Where available, HLA class I and class II types were taken from metadata supplied by the sample provider and were not determined by assay-based typing. Nearly every sample came with metadata listing a de-identified subject ID, COVID-19 status, age in years and sex. The prospective study material was composed of cDNA or gDNA derived from T cells, B-cell-depleted T cells, or PBMCs. The samples were drawn from the first 160 participants of the ongoing ImmuneRACE study and from 950 to 1,500 subjects provided by 6 global collaborators.

Each collaborating institution followed its own protocols to collect whole blood in K2EDTA tubes. For TCRbeta analysis, collaborators shipped samples as frozen whole blood, isolated PBMCs, or DNA extracted from either of those sample types. The immunoSEQ Assay, a bias-controlled multiplex PCR, was used to amplify TCRbeta CDR3 regions from genomic DNA. As for how the authors treated the data: Nucleated cell counts per sample were estimated from amplification of reference gene primers within the assay. To quantify the absolute abundance of each unique TCRbeta CDR3 rearrangement, sequence reads were collapsed and filtered. For each sample, productive Simpson clonality was calculated by taking the square root of Simpson's diversity index across productive rearrangements. TCRdb took this table from immuneACCESS and kept in-frame rearrangements with V and J called. Such tables lack part of the clones; where checked against another copy, unresolved V genes explain under half of the gap, and the rest is unexplained. D and trimming were read from the DNA, whereas the V and J calls and clone size are those reported in that table. In all, the sample holds around 99,000 clones, and approximately 85% of those were seen once. Clones ranked in the top ten supply about a sixth of the sample.

Points on this clone: Its antigen specificity is not known. Qualities for individual bases were not recorded, and no much larger clone is one base off.

Its CDR3 holds 15 amino acids, cysteine through phenylalanine. Of the read, only the CDR3 DNA is kept; its 45 bases are in frame from base 1. From a lookup of the germline V gene (reference sequence), CDR1 and CDR2 are LNHDA and SQIVND. For this chain, trimming is 5 bases at the V end and 2 bases at the J end, and the number of junction bases without a gene match is 7. Overall results and qualifications from the work: How much clinical and demographic metadata was included differed by source and by participant, and the metadata was provided uncurated.

The sequence was collected from a woman aged 80 or older with active or convalescent COVID-19. This chain is built from TRBV19 and TRBJ2-3; 7 nucleotides in the junction match TRBD1. The sequencing input was peripheral blood. The CDR3 is CASSPDRVSTDTQYF. The DNA sequence is TGTGCCAGTAGTCCCGACAGGGTGTCCACAGATACGCAGTATTTT.